This T cell receptor (beta chain) was sequenced in a study of T cells expressing NK-cell markers. Whole-study findings and limits: Once again these clonotypes came out on top in the CD3+CD56-NKG2C+ fraction of a few donors. Certain NKG2C+ T cell clones were expanded, and their HCMV specificity remained unclear.

5'RACE template switching built TCR beta cDNA with unique molecular identifiers. From its re-call of the 5' RACE reads, TCRdb lists each CDR3 protein once, without DNA. Its table lists about 540,000 distinct CDR3 sequences. The CDR3 runs to 14 residues. CDR1 KGHSH and CDR2 LQKENI come from the germline V gene. Worth noting for this clonotype: What it recognizes is unknown.

This sequence joins TRBV18 and TRBJ2-1; TCRdb names TRBD1, which stays unverified in the absence of DNA. This receptor was taken from a man aged 18 to 35 in good health. The specimen sequenced was blood T cells: a sorted CD56 or NKG2C T cell subset, CD4+ or CD8+ T cells, or bulk PBMC T cells (not recorded which). The CDR3 sequence: CASSPALIGDEQFF.